This entry is about one T cell receptor (beta chain). Its antigen is still unknown. The time point was: pretreatment peripheral blood. Between 1 and 8 samples per patient were obtained, pretreatment and on-treatment. Repertoires were generated with immunoSEQ multiplex PCR, while TCRdb's copy carries only in-frame clones and drops some. The sample yields approximately 100,000 clones, around 90% seen once. The data belong to a study of PD-L1 blockade in urothelial cancer. Study at large: Each blood sample yielded a median of around 130,000 T cells. Points from the study as a whole: In blood at 3 weeks, tumor-associated clones expanded more among patients with durable benefit.

Trimming cost V 4 bases and J 2 bases, with 15 bases left between them. The CDR3 loop spans 15 amino acids. Germline CDR1 and CDR2: LNHDA and SQIVND (reference sequence). The sequences come from PBMCs, collected around atezolizumab (anti-PD-L1) treatment. This chain uses TRBV19 with TRBJ2-7; TRBD1 is a possible D gene (5 bases). The clonotype originates from a woman older than 75 with urothelial cancer. CDR3 in amino acids: CASSTRQYPPYEQYF. Written as DNA, the CDR3 is TGTGCCAGTAGTACGAGACAGTACCCCCCCTACGAGCAGTACTTC.